Included here is one T cell receptor (beta chain) sequence, with context. Its antigen is not yet known. No much larger clone is present one base from it, and per-base qualities are unavailable. The sample belongs to a study of cytomegalovirus exposure and HLA in healthy donors (dated 2017 in TCRdb). Study-level background: A later analysis indicated that the roughly 130 validation repertoires were generated on the platform also employed for the 666 repertoires of the first cohort. The study aimed to test whether signatures of past pathogen exposure could be identified by cataloging public T cell receptors. A separate validation cohort of roughly 130 different subjects was used in addition to the roughly 670-subject first cohort. To predict cytomegalovirus infection status, the study brought together high-throughput TCR immunosequencing, statistical association of individual TCRs with disease status, and machine learning.

Donors formed part of the validation cohort, which comprised fewer than 150 subjects and was distinct from the first cohort of several hundred subjects. General findings and caveats noted by the study authors: The validation cohort had no HLA typing available for a later analysis, so co-occurrence within that cohort was assessed over all 120 repertoires. Cytomegalovirus status was reported to be diagnosed by the classifier with high specificity and sensitivity in both the original and validation cohorts. In a later analysis, TCRs clustered in the first cohort were found to also tend to co-occur in the approximately 120 validation repertoires, with 90% to 95% of cluster scores above 0. In the study, approximately 150 TCR beta chains were listed as associated with cytomegalovirus. Most TCR sequences were seen in very few donors, while some public TCRs were found in many individuals. Three of the identified cytomegalovirus-associated TCR beta chains were confirmed in vitro to be specific for cytomegalovirus antigens. The authors suggested that the approach could potentially be extended to other disease states and immunological phenotypes.

Measured from the cysteine to the phenylalanine, the CDR3 is 15 residues long. The only DNA kept is the CDR3, 45 bases in frame from the first base. Unmatched junction bases come to 8, with V trimmed by 5 bases and J by 7 bases. The germline V gene specifies MGHDK as CDR1 and SYGVNS as CDR2. Library construction relied on the immunoSEQ multiplex PCR assay. Per the authors' processing: To diagnose cytomegalovirus status from the catalog of TCR beta chain sequences, a statistical classification framework was built. In its TCRdb copy, this immuneACCESS table keeps in-frame sequences only and misses some clones. Where compared with another copy, unresolved V genes explain less than half of these, and the others have no known cause. The DNA gave D and trimming, while V, J and clone size come from that table. The sample table holds 140,000 or so clones, of which 80% to 90% were seen once. Approximately 10% of the sample is in the top ten clones.

In this chain, TRBV25-1 is recombined with TRBJ2-7; TRBD2 aligns with 13 central bases. The source is a woman in her late teens or twenties in good health and CMV-seropositive. Sequencing was done on a sample of PBMCs. The nucleotide sequence is TGTGCCAGCAGTAACCCGGGACTAGCGGGGAGTGAGCAGTACTTC. This encodes CASSNPGLAGSEQYF.